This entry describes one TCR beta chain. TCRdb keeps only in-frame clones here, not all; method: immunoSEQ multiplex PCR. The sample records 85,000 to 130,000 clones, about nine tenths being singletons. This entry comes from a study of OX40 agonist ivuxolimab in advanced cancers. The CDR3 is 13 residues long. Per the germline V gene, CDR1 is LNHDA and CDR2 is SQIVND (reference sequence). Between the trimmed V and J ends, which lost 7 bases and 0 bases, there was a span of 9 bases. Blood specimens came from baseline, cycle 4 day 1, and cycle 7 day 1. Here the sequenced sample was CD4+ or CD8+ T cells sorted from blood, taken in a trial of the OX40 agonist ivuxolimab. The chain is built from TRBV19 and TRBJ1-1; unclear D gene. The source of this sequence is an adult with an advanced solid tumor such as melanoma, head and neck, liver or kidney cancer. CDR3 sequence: CASNRDLNTEAFF. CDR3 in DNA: TGTGCCAGTAATAGGGATCTGAACACTGAAGCTTTCTTT.